The rows below give T cell receptor beta chains drawn from one sample of a study of T cells after yellow fever vaccination. TCRdb re-called the 5' RACE reads through MiXCR, storing one row per CDR3 protein. The sample consists of some 350,000 distinct CDR3 sequences, approximately 4.2% of them appearing once. The sample was PBMCs, taken 5 days after the yellow fever booster vaccination. These receptors all stem from a man aged 18 to 35 who received the YFV17D yellow fever vaccine. Each CDR3 is given with its conserved first and last residue.

J,V,CDR3
TRBJ1-5,TRBV5-1,CASSFEGNQPQHF
TRBJ1-5,TRBV29-1,CSVGTGSSNQPQHF
TRBJ1-1,TRBV20-1,CSARGGTGNMNTEAFF
TRBJ2-5,TRBV6-6,CASSYFPSRETQYF
TRBJ1-1,TRBV27,CATRGGSFTEAFF
TRBJ1-2,TRBV29-1,CSVDETVSYGYTF
TRBJ2-2,TRBV5-1,CASSLTGGGATGELFF
TRBJ2-1,TRBV5-1,CASSLVVAPQAEQFF
TRBJ2-5,TRBV12-3/TRBV12-4,CASSLALAGQTQYF
TRBJ2-1,TRBV5-1,CASSLSGRDGEQFF
TRBJ1-5,TRBV6-2/TRBV6-3,CASSYSLTPSNQPQHF
TRBJ2-1,TRBV29-1,CSVEATGRQFF
TRBJ2-3,TRBV5-1,CASSVDRTDTQYF
TRBJ1-4,TRBV5-5,CASSLGTEPNEKLFF
TRBJ2-1,TRBV7-3,CASSLTSGGRGEQFF
TRBJ2-3,TRBV7-3,CASSLGTAGRTDTQYF
TRBJ2-2,TRBV6-1,CASNDRGRELFF
TRBJ2-1,TRBV10-3,CAIRPPGQGTNEQFF
TRBJ2-7,TRBV6-5,CASSYSGSLSYEQYF
TRBJ1-4,TRBV20-1,CSAPRGRGEKLFF
TRBJ2-1,TRBV20-1,CSARDVRGAYNEQFF
TRBJ1-3,TRBV5-5,CASSPRYLRTSGNTIYF
TRBJ1-3,TRBV5-1,CASSGVSGNTIYF
TRBJ2-1,TRBV6-5,CASSYSFGGSYNEQFF
TRBJ1-1,TRBV7-3,CASSTHRDTEAFF
TRBJ1-1,TRBV4-1,CASSRLAQNTEAFF
TRBJ1-1,TRBV5-5,CASSRWDRSNTEAFF